The 13 T cell receptor beta chains in this list originate from one sample, sequenced in a study of blood T cell repertoires in COVID-19. Profiling relied on immunoSEQ multiplex PCR, and the TCRdb table lists in-frame clones only, not all of them. In the table there are fewer than 350,000 clones, approximately 87% of which are singletons. The sequencing sample was made of peripheral blood. The receptors originated from a woman aged 45-59 years who had recovered from COVID-19.

The chain couples TRBV7-9 to TRBJ2-5; unclear D gene. Trimming removed 4 bases at V and 0 bases at J, with 3 bases between. The V gene's germline CDR1 is SEHNR and CDR2 FQNEAQ (reference sequence). The CDR3 extends over 12 amino acids. The CDR3 is CASSSDQETQYF. In DNA, the CDR3 is TGTGCCAGCAGCTCAGACCAAGAGACCCAGTACTTC.

The J gene is TRBJ2-7, the V gene TRBV4-3, with 10 bases lining up with TRBD1. This CDR3 is built from 16 residues. V shed 1 base and J 3 bases; nucleotides not matched to a gene: 6. Germline V gives CDR1 LGHNA, CDR2 YSLEER. In nucleotides, the CDR3 is TGCGCCAGCAGCCAAGGTGCATGGGACAGGGGCTACGAGCAGTACTTC. This translates into CASSQGAWDRGYEQYF.

This chain connects TRBV6-5 to TRBJ2-7; 7 positions agree with TRBD2. CDR1 is MNHEY, CDR2 SVGAGI, per germline. This CDR3 has 15 residues. The J segment lost 0 bases and the V segment lost 2 bases, leaving 4 bases of the junction unmatched. DNA of the CDR3: TGTGCCAGCAGTTACAGTTCTAGCGGCTCCTACGAGCAGTACTTC. Protein sequence: CASSYSSSGSYEQYF.

The V and J genes are TRBV4-1 and TRBJ2-5; a weak D match, TRBD1 (6 bases). The CDR3 has 13 residues. Germline V lookup: CDR1 MGHRA, CDR2 YSYEKL. Trimming pared 3 bases from V and 4 bases from J, leaving 9 bases between. CDR3 sequence reads: CASSQRGGETQYF. CDR3 coding DNA: TGCGCCAGCAGCCAGAGAGGGGGAGAGACCCAGTACTTC.

The chain links TRBV5-1 to TRBJ2-2; 8 nucleotides align to TRBD1. Looked up from germline, CDR1 is SGHRS and CDR2 is YFSETQ. The trim removed 2 bases at V and 3 bases at J, leaving 12 bases unmatched. The CDR3 runs 18 residues. The CDR3 DNA follows: TGCGCCAGCAGCTTATCCGGGACAGGATGGGGTTACACCGGGGAGCTGTTTTTT. Translating it yields CASSLSGTGWGYTGELFF.

The chain employs TRBV7-8 and TRBJ2-7, with 13 nucleotides matching TRBD2. CDR1 and CDR2 from the germline V gene are SGHVS and FQNEAQ. Trimming at V came to 7 bases and at J to 4 bases, leaving 4 bases not matched to a gene. The CDR3 runs to 14 residues. The CDR3 is CASIRTSGSYEQYF. CDR3 sequence (DNA): TGTGCCAGCATCCGGACTAGCGGGAGTTACGAGCAGTACTTC.

The chain uses TRBV3-1 (or the pseudogene TRBV3-2) and TRBJ1-4; tentatively, D is TRBD1 (5 bases). In germline, CDR1 is LGHDT, CDR2 YNNKEL (reference sequence). This CDR3 has 15 amino acids. Between the trimmed V and J ends, which lost 4 bases and 6 bases, there was a span of 15 bases. The CDR3 is CASSRARAGDEKLFF. The CDR3 bases are TGTGCCAGCAGCCGGGCCCGCGCGGGGGATGAAAAACTGTTTTTT.

CDR3 protein: CASSFIQGSGNTIYF. The CDR3 DNA reads TGTGCCAGCAGTTTTATCCAGGGCTCTGGAAACACCATATATTTT. The gene calls are TRBV6-5 and TRBJ1-3, with D possibly matching TRBD1 (5 bases). Trimming pared 4 bases from V and 0 bases from J, leaving 10 bases between. The CDR3 runs 15 residues. Germline V gene data show CDR1 as MNHEY and CDR2 as SVGAGI.

This clone occurred once. CDR3 DNA: TGTGCCAGCCGGGGGGACAGGGACGTCACCGGGGAGCTGTTTTTT. As protein: CASRGDRDVTGELFF. The gene calls are TRBV7-2 and TRBJ2-2, with 9 bases lining up with TRBD1. CDR3 size: 15 residues. Germline V gene data show CDR1 as SGHTA and CDR2 as FQGNSA. Trimming at V came to 8 bases and at J to 4 bases, leaving 8 bases not matched to a gene.

V gene TRBV4-1 combines with J gene TRBJ1-5; 9 bases are shared with TRBD1. The germline gives CDR1 MGHRA, CDR2 YSYEKL. The junction had 8 bases not matched to a gene; V was cut back by 2 bases and J by 9 bases. This CDR3 spans 15 amino acids. This CDR3 is CASSQPGQGHMPQHF. CDR3 nucleotides: TGCGCCAGCAGCCAACCCGGACAGGGGCATATGCCCCAGCATTTT.

This clone was detected only a few times. The chain links TRBV18 to TRBJ2-7; 8 positions agree with TRBD2. This CDR3 spans 15 amino acids. Looked up from germline, CDR1 is KGHSH and CDR2 is LQKENI. V shed 6 bases and J 2 bases; nucleotides not matched to a gene: 9. The chain's CDR3 is CASSPSGGRPYEQYF. The CDR3 DNA reads TGTGCCAGCTCTCCAAGCGGGGGCCGTCCCTACGAGCAGTACTTC.

The chain is built from TRBV13 and TRBJ2-7, with 8 positions matching TRBD1. CDR1 and CDR2 from the germline V gene are PRHDT and FYEKMQ (reference sequence). CDR3 length: 15 residues. After removal of 5 bases from V and 0 bases from J, the junction contained 6 bases not matched to a gene. This CDR3 is CASSAWDRYSYEQYF. The CDR3 DNA reads TGTGCCAGCAGCGCCTGGGACAGGTACTCCTACGAGCAGTACTTC.

The DNA for the CDR3 is TGTGCCAGCAGTTACTCCAGGAACTTCTACGAGCAGTACTTC. Translated, it gives CASSYSRNFYEQYF. This chain links TRBV6-5 with TRBJ2-7; no reliable D call. V was trimmed by 0 bases and J by 3 bases, leaving 9 bases between them. Germline assignment: CDR1 MNHEY and CDR2 SVGAGI. This CDR3 has 14 residues.